Shown below are 13 T cell receptor beta chains from a single sample sequenced in a study of blood T cell repertoires in COVID-19. Clones were read by immunoSEQ multiplex PCR, and TCRdb kept only the in-frame ones, dropping some. The sample yields more than 50,000 clones, roughly four fifths seen once. Sequences were obtained from peripheral blood. These receptors were obtained from a human donor in a cohort sampled during active COVID-19.

This chain uses TRBV29-1 with TRBJ1-2; D is undetermined. Trimming took 3 bases from V and 4 from J, leaving 15 bases between them. Germline CDR1 reads SQVTM; CDR2 reads ANQGSEA. The CDR3 is 14 amino acids. CDR3 coding DNA: TGCAGCGTTGACCCGGCAGGCCTGGGCTATGGCTACACCTTC. Encoded protein: CSVDPAGLGYGYTF.

The chain uses TRBV7-6 and TRBJ2-7, with D perhaps TRBD2 (6 bases). The germline V gene encodes CDR1 SGHVS and CDR2 FNYEAQ. Between the trimmed V and J ends, which lost 3 bases and 3 bases, there was a span of 9 bases. CDR3 length equals 13 residues. The CDR3 DNA reads TGTGCCAGCAGCTTCGGGGGTAACTACGAGCAGTACTTC. Translating gives CASSFGGNYEQYF.

This chain links TRBV6-5 with TRBJ1-6; TRBD1 matches at 8 bases. Germline values: CDR1 MNHEY, CDR2 SVGAGI. The CDR3 is made up of 15 amino acids. Trimming cost V 6 bases and J 7 bases; bases outside gene matches: 8. Here the CDR3 DNA reads TGTGCCAGCAGCGCAGGGGGCGCGGGGAATTCACCCCTCCACTTT. Amino acid sequence: CASSAGGAGNSPLHF.

V is TRBV15 and J is TRBJ1-4, with TRBD1 matching over 7 bases. CDR3 length: 17 amino acids. With 4 bases clipped from V and 0 bases from J, the junction kept 8 bases outside the gene matches. Germline V CDR1 and CDR2: LNHNV, YYDKDF (reference sequence). DNA of the CDR3: TGTGCCACCAGCATTGGAGGGCAGGGGGCAACTAATGAAAAACTGTTTTTT. As protein: CATSIGGQGATNEKLFF.

The genes are TRBV7-9 and TRBJ2-5; 10 nucleotides line up with TRBD2. The length of the CDR3 is 15 residues. Germline lookup yields CDR1 SEHNR and CDR2 FQNEAQ (reference sequence). Trimming cost V 7 bases and J 1 base; bases outside gene matches: 6. CDR3 residues: CASIPSGGLQETQYF. CDR3 nucleotide sequence: TGTGCCAGCATACCTAGCGGGGGACTCCAAGAGACCCAGTACTTC.

Here the CDR3 reads CASSLYDRGYTGELFF. The CDR3 DNA reads as TGCGCCAGCAGCTTATATGACAGGGGGTACACCGGGGAGCTGTTTTTT. The chain joins TRBV5-1 to TRBJ2-2; 9 bases line up with TRBD1. CDR1 is SGHRS and CDR2 is YFSETQ in the germline V gene. V shed 2 bases, J shed 3 bases, and the junction held 5 bases outside the gene matches. The CDR3 has 16 amino acids.

This clone was found once. The chain recombines TRBV7-8 with TRBJ1-5; the match to TRBD1 covers 7 bases. This CDR3 spans 15 amino acids. Germline-derived CDR1 and CDR2 are SGHVS and FQNEAQ. Unmatched junction bases numbered 10, after V lost 5 bases and J lost 6 bases. CDR3 amino acids: CASSAIRDRSQPQHF. The CDR3 DNA is TGTGCCAGCAGCGCCATCCGGGACAGAAGTCAGCCCCAGCATTTT.

The CDR3 loop reads CASSIKPSGGYEQFF. CDR3 bases: TGTGCCAGTAGTATAAAGCCTAGCGGGGGTTATGAGCAGTTCTTC. The chain links TRBV19 to TRBJ2-1, with 10 bases matching TRBD2. CDR3 length equals 15 residues. CDR1 is LNHDA and CDR2 is SQIVND in the germline V gene (reference sequence). J gave up 8 bases and V 2 bases, and 6 bases lay outside the gene matches.

V is TRBV6-5 and J is TRBJ2-1; TRBD2 agrees at 8 bases. The CDR3 is 13 residues long. Germline values: CDR1 MNHEY, CDR2 SVGAGI. V dropped 7 bases and J dropped 6; count of bases not matched to a gene: 5. CDR3 DNA: TGTGCCAGCAAAACGGCGGGGGGCAATGAGCAGTTCTTC. Translation: CASKTAGGNEQFF.

This chain connects TRBV3-1 (or the pseudogene TRBV3-2) to TRBJ1-1; TRBD1 might be the D (6 bases). Germline-derived CDR1 and CDR2 are LGHDT and YNNKEL (reference sequence). This CDR3 spans 16 amino acids. V lost 4 bases, J lost 1 base, and 16 bases lay in between. CDR3 DNA: TGTGCCAGCAGCCGAAGACCGGACAGAAAGAACACTGAAGCTTTCTTT. This codes for CASSRRPDRKNTEAFF.

In this sample, this clone turned up once. V usage is TRBV7-9 and J usage is TRBJ2-7, with 9 positions matching TRBD1. CDR1 is SEHNR, CDR2 FQNEAQ, per germline (reference sequence). Germline trimming cut 2 bases from V and 5 bases from J; bases unmatched to any gene: 7. The CDR3 spans 15 residues. The CDR3 coding sequence is TGTGCCAGCAGCTTAACTGGACAGGGGAGGGACGAGCAGTACTTC. It encodes CASSLTGQGRDEQYF.

The chain has TRBV19 and TRBJ2-2; the D gene is possibly TRBD1 (5 bases). Germline values: CDR1 LNHDA, CDR2 SQIVND (reference sequence). V dropped 4 bases and J dropped 0 bases, with 12 bases sitting between them. CDR3 size: 16 residues. The CDR3 DNA is TGTGCCAGTAGTAAGATGACAGCGTCGAACACCGGGGAGCTGTTTTTT. Its protein product is CASSKMTASNTGELFF.

The rearrangement joins TRBV3-1 (or the pseudogene TRBV3-2) to TRBJ1-2; the D gene is possibly TRBD1 (5 bases). The CDR3 is 14 amino acids. Looked up from germline, CDR1 is LGHDT and CDR2 is YNNKEL (reference sequence). V lost 4 bases, J lost 1 base, and 10 bases lay in between. The CDR3 spells CASSRGTHNYGYTF. In nucleotides, the CDR3 is TGTGCCAGCAGCCGCGGGACCCATAACTATGGCTACACCTTC.